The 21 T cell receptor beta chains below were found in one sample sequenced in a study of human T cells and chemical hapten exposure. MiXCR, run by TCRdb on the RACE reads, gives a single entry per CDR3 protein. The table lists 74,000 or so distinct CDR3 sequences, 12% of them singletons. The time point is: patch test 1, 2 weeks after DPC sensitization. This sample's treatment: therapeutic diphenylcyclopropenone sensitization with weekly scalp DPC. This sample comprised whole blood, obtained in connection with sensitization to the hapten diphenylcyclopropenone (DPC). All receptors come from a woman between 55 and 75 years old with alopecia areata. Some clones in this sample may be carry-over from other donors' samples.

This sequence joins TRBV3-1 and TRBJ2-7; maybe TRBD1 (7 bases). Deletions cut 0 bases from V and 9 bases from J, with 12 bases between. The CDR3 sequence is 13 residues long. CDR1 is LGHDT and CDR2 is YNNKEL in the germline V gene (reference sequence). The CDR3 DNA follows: TGTGCCAGCAGCCAAGAGGAGGGGGCCGGGCAGTACTTC. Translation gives CASSQEEGAGQYF.

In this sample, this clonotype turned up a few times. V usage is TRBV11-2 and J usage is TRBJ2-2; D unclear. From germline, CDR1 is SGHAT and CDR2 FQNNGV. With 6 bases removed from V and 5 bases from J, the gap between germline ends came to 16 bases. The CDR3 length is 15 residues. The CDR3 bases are TGTGCCAGCAGAAAAGTTCCCACCCCGACCGGGGAGCTGTTTTTT. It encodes CASRKVPTPTGELFF.

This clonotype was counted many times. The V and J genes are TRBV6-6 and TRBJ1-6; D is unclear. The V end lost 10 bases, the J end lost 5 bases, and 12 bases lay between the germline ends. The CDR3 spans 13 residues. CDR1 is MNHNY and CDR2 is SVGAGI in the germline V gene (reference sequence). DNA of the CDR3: TGTGCCATCGGCGCAGAGAATAATTCACCCCTCCACTTT. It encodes CAIGAENNSPLHF.

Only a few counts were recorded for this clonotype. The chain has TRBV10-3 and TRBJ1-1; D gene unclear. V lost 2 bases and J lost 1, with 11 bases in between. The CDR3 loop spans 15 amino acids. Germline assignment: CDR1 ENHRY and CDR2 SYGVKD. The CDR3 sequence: CAISESMTGNTEAFF. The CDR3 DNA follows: TGTGCCATCAGTGAGAGTATGACGGGGAACACTGAAGCTTTCTTT.

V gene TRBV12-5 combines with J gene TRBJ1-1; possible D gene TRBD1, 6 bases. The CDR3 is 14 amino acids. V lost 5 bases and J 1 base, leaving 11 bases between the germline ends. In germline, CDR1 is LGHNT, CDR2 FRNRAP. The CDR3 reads CASGLTGRNTEAFF. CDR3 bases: TGTGCTAGTGGTCTTACAGGGAGGAACACTGAAGCTTTCTTT.

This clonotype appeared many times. CDR3 nucleotide sequence: TGTGCCAGCAGCCAAGACAACGGGCCAGATACGCAGTATTTT. It translates to CASSQDNGPDTQYF. This chain joins TRBV14 and TRBJ2-3; unclear D gene. V gave up 0 bases and J gave up 4 bases, with 8 bases separating them. Germline V gives CDR1 SGHDN, CDR2 FVKESK. CDR3 length: 14 residues.

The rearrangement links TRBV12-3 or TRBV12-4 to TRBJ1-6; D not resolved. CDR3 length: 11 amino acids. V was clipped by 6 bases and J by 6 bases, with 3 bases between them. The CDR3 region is CASSLNSPLHF. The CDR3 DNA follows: TGTGCCAGCAGCCTTAATTCACCCCTCCACTTT.

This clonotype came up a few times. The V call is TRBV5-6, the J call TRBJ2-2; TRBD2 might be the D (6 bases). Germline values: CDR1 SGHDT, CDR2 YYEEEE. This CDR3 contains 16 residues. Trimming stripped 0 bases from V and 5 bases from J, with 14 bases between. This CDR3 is CASSLAPLARTGELFF. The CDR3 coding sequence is TGTGCCAGCAGCTTGGCCCCTCTAGCGCGGACCGGGGAGCTGTTTTTT.

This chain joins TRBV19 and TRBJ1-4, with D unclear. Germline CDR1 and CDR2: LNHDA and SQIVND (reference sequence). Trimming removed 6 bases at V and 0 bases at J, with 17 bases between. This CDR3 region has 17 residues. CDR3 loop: CASSPQRAGSTNEKLFF. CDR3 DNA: TGTGCCAGTAGCCCCCAGAGGGCAGGATCAACTAATGAAAAACTGTTTTTT.

The CDR3 sequence is CAISDGGPGETQYF. The CDR3 DNA is TGTGCCATCAGTGATGGGGGGCCAGGAGAGACCCAGTACTTC. The V and J genes are TRBV10-3 and TRBJ2-5, with D perhaps given as TRBD1 or TRBD2 (6 bases each). The V end lost 3 bases, the J end lost 4 bases, and 12 bases lay between the germline ends. This CDR3 contains 14 residues. Germline-derived CDR1 and CDR2 are ENHRY and SYGVKD.

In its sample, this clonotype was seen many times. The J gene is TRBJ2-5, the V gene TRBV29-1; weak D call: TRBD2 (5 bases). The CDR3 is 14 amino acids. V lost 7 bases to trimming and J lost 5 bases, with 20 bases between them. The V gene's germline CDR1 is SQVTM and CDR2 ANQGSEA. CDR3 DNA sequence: TGCAGCGCCACGACTACCCTACCGGGGGAGACCCAGTACTTC. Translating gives CSATTTLPGETQYF.

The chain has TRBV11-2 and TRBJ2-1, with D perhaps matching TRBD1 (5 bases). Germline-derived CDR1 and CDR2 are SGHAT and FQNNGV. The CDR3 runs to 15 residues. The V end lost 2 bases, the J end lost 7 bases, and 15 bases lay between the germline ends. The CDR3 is CASSLLTRTTNEQFF. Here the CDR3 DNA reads TGTGCCAGCAGCTTACTCACACGGACAACTAATGAGCAGTTCTTC. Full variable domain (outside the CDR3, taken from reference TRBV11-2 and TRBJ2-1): EAGVAQSPRYKIIEKRQSVAFWCNPISGHATLYWYQQILGQGPKLLIQFQNNGVVDDSQLPKDRFSAERLKGVDSTLKIQPAKLEDSAVYLCASSLLTRTTNEQFFGPGTRLTVL.

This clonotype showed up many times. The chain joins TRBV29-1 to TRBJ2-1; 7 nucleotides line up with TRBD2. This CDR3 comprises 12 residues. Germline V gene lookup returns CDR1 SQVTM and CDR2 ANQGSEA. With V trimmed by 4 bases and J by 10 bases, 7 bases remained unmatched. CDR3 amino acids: CSVVVVSGEQFF. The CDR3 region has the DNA TGCAGCGTTGTGGTCGTTAGCGGGGAGCAGTTCTTC.

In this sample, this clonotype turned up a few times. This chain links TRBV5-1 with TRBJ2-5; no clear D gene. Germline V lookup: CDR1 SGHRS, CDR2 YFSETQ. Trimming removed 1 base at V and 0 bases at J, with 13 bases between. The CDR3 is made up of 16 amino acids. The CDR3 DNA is TGCGCCAGCAGCTTGATAGGGAATTTGAACCAAGAGACCCAGTACTTC. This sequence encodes CASSLIGNLNQETQYF.

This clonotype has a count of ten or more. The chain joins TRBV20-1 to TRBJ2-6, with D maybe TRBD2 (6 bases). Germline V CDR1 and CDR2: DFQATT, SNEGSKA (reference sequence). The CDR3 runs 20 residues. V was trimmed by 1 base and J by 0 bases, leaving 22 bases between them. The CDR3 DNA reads TGCAGTGCTAGAGCTTCACTGGGGGAGGTCTCACTCTCTGGGGCCAACGTCCTGACTTTC. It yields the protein CSARASLGEVSLSGANVLTF.

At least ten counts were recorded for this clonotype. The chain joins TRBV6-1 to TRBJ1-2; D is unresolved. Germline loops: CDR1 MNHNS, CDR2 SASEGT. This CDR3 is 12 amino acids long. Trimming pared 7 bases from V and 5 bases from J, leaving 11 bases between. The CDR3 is CASTGFRYGYTF. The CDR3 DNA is TGTGCCAGCACGGGGTTTCGTTATGGCTACACCTTC.

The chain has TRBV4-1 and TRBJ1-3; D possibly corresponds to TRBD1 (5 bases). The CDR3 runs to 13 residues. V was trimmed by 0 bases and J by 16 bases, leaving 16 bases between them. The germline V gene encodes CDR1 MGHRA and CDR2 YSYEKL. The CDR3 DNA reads TGCGCCAGCAGCCAAGATGGGATGGGACGTGGTTATTTT. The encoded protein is CASSQDGMGRGYF.

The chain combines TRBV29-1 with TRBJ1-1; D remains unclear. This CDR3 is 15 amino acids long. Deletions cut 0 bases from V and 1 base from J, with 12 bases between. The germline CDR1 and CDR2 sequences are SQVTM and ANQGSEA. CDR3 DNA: TGCAGCGTTGAAGATCGCCAGGTTACGAACACTGAAGCTTTCTTT. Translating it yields CSVEDRQVTNTEAFF.

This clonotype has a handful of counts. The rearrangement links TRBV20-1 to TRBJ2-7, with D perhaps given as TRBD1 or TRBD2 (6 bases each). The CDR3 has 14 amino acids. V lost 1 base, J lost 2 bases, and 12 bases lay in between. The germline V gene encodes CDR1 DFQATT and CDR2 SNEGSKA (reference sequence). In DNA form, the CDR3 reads TGCAGTGCTAGAGTAGGGGGGCTTCCCTACGAGCAGTACTTC. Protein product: CSARVGGLPYEQYF.

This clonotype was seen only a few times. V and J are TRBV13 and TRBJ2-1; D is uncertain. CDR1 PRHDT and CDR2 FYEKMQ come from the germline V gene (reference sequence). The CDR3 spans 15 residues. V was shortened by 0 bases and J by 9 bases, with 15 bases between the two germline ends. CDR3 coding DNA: TGTGCCAGCAGCTTAGGGGGCGCTAGTAGGGTTGAGCAGTTCTTC. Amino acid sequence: CASSLGGASRVEQFF.

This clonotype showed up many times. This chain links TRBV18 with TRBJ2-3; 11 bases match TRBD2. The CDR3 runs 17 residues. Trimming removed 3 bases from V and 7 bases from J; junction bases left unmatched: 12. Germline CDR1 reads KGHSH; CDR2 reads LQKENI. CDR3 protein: CASSPSSTSGGGNTQYF. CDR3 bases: TGTGCCAGCTCACCGTCCTCAACTAGCGGGGGCGGTAATACGCAGTATTTT.